Below are 15 T cell receptor beta chains sequenced from a single sample in a study of T cell repertoires in ileal Crohn's disease. This table comes from immunoSEQ multiplex PCR, and its TCRdb copy is limited to in-frame clones, with some not included. In the table there are more than 50,000 clones, roughly nine tenths of which are singletons. Indicated time point: neoterminal ileum biopsy at postoperative endoscopy, about 6 months after surgery. Sequenced input: ileal tissue. These TCRs come from an adult with Crohn's disease.

V usage is TRBV7-2 and J usage is TRBJ2-5; no firm D call. The CDR3 has 14 residues. The V end was cut by 3 bases, the J end by 1 base, with 9 bases between. The germline V gene has CDR1 SGHTA and CDR2 FQGNSA. The CDR3 sequence: CASSFSRTQETQYF. The CDR3 bases are TGTGCCAGCAGCTTTAGCAGAACCCAAGAGACCCAGTACTTC.

J is TRBJ1-2 and V is TRBV4-2, with D uncertain. V gave up 4 bases and J gave up 3 bases, with 18 bases separating them. Germline lookup yields CDR1 LGHNA and CDR2 YNFKEQ. The CDR3 has 16 residues. The DNA of the CDR3 is TGTGCCAGCAGCCGCGAGCGCGAGGTTATCCACTATGGCTACACCTTC. Its translation is CASSREREVIHYGYTF.

The chain links TRBV5-1 to TRBJ2-1; a possible D gene is TRBD2 (6 bases). The CDR3 is 16 residues long. Germline CDR1 and CDR2: SGHRS and YFSETQ. V gave up 4 bases and J gave up 2 bases, with 16 bases separating them. The CDR3 DNA reads as TGCGCCAGCAGCGAGGAGGGCCAAACGACCTACAATGAGCAGTTCTTC. Encoded protein: CASSEEGQTTYNEQFF. The full variable domain, completed using reference TRBV5-1 and TRBJ2-1, is KAGVTQTPRYLIKTRGQQVTLSCSPISGHRSVSWYQQTPGQGLQFLFEYFSETQRNKGNFPGRFSGRQFSNSRSEMNVSTLELGDSALYLCASSEEGQTTYNEQFFGPGTRLTVL.

The rearrangement links TRBV18 to TRBJ1-1; a weak D match, TRBD1 (5 bases). Looked up from germline, CDR1 is KGHSH and CDR2 is LQKENI. The V end was cut by 0 bases, the J end by 4 bases, with 18 bases between. The CDR3 spans 17 residues. DNA for the CDR3: TGTGCCAGCTCACCACCGGGTATGACAGCCTTGGGCACTGAAGCTTTCTTT. As protein: CASSPPGMTALGTEAFF.

The V call is TRBV13, the J call TRBJ2-4; 8 bases fit TRBD1. Germline trimming cut 2 bases from V and 3 bases from J; bases unmatched to any gene: 12. The CDR3 spans 18 residues. Germline V gene data show CDR1 as PRHDT and CDR2 as FYEKMQ (reference sequence). In DNA form, the CDR3 reads TGTGCCAGCAGCTTAAGGACCAAGACAGGGGAGGTCAAAAACATTCAGTACTTC. It specifies CASSLRTKTGEVKNIQYF.

CDR3 sequence reads: CASSWTGVNTGELFF. The DNA for the CDR3 is TGCGCCAGCAGCTGGACAGGGGTGAACACCGGGGAGCTGTTTTTT. The chain is built from TRBV5-1 and TRBJ2-2, with TRBD1 identical over 9 bases. Germline V CDR1 and CDR2: SGHRS, YFSETQ. V lost 3 bases to trimming and J lost 1 base; unmatched junction nucleotides: 1. The CDR3 runs 15 residues. The full variable domain, with the rest looked up from reference TRBV5-1 and TRBJ2-2, is KAGVTQTPRYLIKTRGQQVTLSCSPISGHRSVSWYQQTPGQGLQFLFEYFSETQRNKGNFPGRFSGRQFSNSRSEMNVSTLELGDSALYLCASSWTGVNTGELFFGEGSRLTVL.

V is TRBV30 and J is TRBJ1-5; D gene unclear. Per germline, CDR1 GTSNPN and CDR2 SVGIG (reference sequence). CDR3 size: 14 residues. V was pared by 0 bases and J by 0 bases, with 6 bases between. This CDR3 is CAWSVVDSNQPQHF. The DNA of the CDR3 is TGTGCCTGGAGTGTGGTAGATAGCAATCAGCCCCAGCATTTT.

The J gene is TRBJ2-3, the V gene TRBV11-2; D is ambiguous. The CDR3 consists of 16 residues. Trimming cost V 1 base and J 0 bases, with 11 bases left between them. Germline CDR1 is SGHAT and CDR2 is FQNNGV. This CDR3 is CASSLAYRFSTDTQYF. CDR3 nucleotide sequence: TGTGCCAGCAGCTTAGCCTACCGGTTTAGCACAGATACGCAGTATTTT.

The V and J genes are TRBV10-3 and TRBJ2-7; D possibly corresponds to TRBD1 (5 bases). The CDR3 spans 13 residues. Germline CDR1 ENHRY, CDR2 SYGVKD. Trimming pared 7 bases from V and 5 bases from J, leaving 15 bases between. Here the CDR3 DNA reads TGTGCCATCAATAACGGACATTTGGACGAGCAGTACTTC. Amino acid sequence: CAINNGHLDEQYF.

The gene calls are TRBV19 and TRBJ1-6; possibly TRBD1 for D (5 bases). V lost 7 bases, J lost 8 bases, and 12 bases lay in between. CDR3 length equals 13 residues. Germline V CDR1 and CDR2: LNHDA, SQIVND (reference sequence). The CDR3, as DNA: TGTGCCAGTACACCAGGGATGGATTCACCCCTCCACTTT. Protein product: CASTPGMDSPLHF. Variable domain in full (rest from reference TRBV19 and TRBJ1-6): DGGITQSPKYLFRKEGQNVTLSCEQNLNHDAMYWYRQDPGQGLRLIYYSQIVNDFQKGDIAEGYSVSREKKESFPLTVTSAQKNPTAFYLCASTPGMDSPLHFGNGTRLTVT.

The rearrangement links TRBV27 to TRBJ1-5; possibly TRBD1 for D (6 bases). This CDR3 is built from 13 residues. Germline V gene sequence: CDR1 MNHEY, CDR2 SMNVEV (reference sequence). The V end was cut by 2 bases, the J end by 6 bases, with 8 bases between. The DNA for the CDR3 is TGTGCCAGCAGTTTAGGGACATTTCAGCCCCAGCATTTT. Protein product: CASSLGTFQPQHF.

This chain joins TRBV5-1 and TRBJ1-1; 8 bases fit TRBD1. The junction had 6 bases not matched to a gene; V was cut back by 4 bases and J by 1 base. The V gene's germline CDR1 is SGHRS and CDR2 YFSETQ. The CDR3 has 15 amino acids. CDR3 in DNA: TGCGCCAGCAGCAAGCAGGGGGCCAAGAACACTGAAGCTTTCTTT. As protein: CASSKQGAKNTEAFF.

In this sample, this clone turned up once. V and J are TRBV7-9 and TRBJ1-5; TRBD1 agrees at 7 bases. Germline values: CDR1 SEHNR, CDR2 FQNEAQ (reference sequence). V trimming: 6 bases; J trimming: 5 bases; junction bases outside the gene matches: 4. The CDR3 extends over 13 amino acids. The CDR3 region is CASSYQGDQPQHF. The CDR3 coding sequence is TGTGCCAGCAGTTATCAGGGGGATCAGCCCCAGCATTTT.

The chain couples TRBV4-2 to TRBJ2-1; possible D gene TRBD1, 6 bases. The ends were cut back, 3 bases at V and 0 bases at J, with 12 bases in the middle. Germline V gene data show CDR1 as LGHNA and CDR2 as YNFKEQ. The CDR3 runs 16 residues. CDR3 DNA sequence: TGTGCCAGCAGCCAGGGACATGCGGGCTCCTACAATGAGCAGTTCTTC. Translating gives CASSQGHAGSYNEQFF.

This sequence joins TRBV15 and TRBJ2-2; D unclear. CDR3 length equals 16 residues. V lost 0 bases, J lost 0 bases, and 8 bases lay in between. In germline, CDR1 is LNHNV, CDR2 YYDKDF (reference sequence). This chain's CDR3 is CATSRDRSANTGELFF. The CDR3 DNA reads as TGTGCCACCAGCAGAGACAGATCCGCGAACACCGGGGAGCTGTTTTTT.